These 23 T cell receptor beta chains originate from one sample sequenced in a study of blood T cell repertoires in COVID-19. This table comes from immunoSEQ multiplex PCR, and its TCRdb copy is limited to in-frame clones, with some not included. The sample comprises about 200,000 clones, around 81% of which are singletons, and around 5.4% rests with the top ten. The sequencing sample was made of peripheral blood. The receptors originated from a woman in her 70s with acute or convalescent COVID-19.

The CDR3 loop reads CASSTGLAGVEQYF. The DNA for the CDR3 is TGTGCCAGCAGTACGGGGCTAGCGGGAGTGGAGCAGTACTTC. The genes are TRBV2 and TRBJ2-7; TRBD2 matches at 10 bases. This CDR3 spans 14 amino acids. V gave up 5 bases and J gave up 7 bases; unmatched junction bases: 8. Germline CDR1 is SNHLY and CDR2 is FYNNEI.

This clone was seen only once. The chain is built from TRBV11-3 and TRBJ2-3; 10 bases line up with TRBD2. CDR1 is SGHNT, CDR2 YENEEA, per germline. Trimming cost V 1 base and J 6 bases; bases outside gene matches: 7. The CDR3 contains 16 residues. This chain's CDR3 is CASSLGPSGSGDTQYF. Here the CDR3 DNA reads TGTGCCAGCAGCTTAGGCCCTAGCGGGAGCGGTGATACGCAGTATTTT.

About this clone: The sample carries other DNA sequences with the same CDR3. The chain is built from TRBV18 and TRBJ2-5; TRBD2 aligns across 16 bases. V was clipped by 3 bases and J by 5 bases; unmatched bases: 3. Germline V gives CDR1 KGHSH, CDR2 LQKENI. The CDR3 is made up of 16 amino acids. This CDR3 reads CASSPGLAGGSETQYF. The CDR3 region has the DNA TGTGCCAGCTCACCGGGACTAGCGGGAGGGTCCGAGACCCAGTACTTC.

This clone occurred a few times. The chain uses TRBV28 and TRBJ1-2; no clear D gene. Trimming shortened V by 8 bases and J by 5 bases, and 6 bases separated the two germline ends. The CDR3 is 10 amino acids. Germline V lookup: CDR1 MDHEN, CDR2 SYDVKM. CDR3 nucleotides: TGTGCCAGCTTCCTTTATGGCTACACCTTC. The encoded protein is CASFLYGYTF.

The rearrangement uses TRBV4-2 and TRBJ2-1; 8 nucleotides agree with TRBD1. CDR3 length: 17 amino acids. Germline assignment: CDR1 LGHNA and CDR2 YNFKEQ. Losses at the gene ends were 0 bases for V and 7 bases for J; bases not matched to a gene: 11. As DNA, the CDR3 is TGTGCCAGCAGCCAAGAGCTGGGTCAGGGGGCGGGTAATGAGCAGTTCTTC. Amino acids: CASSQELGQGAGNEQFF.

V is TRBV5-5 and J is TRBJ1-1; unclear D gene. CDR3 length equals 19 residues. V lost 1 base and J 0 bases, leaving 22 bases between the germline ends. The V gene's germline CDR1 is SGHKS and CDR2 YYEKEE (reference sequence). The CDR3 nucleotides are TGTGCCAGCAGCTTGATACTGATGGGCAGCTCCTCTCTGAACACTGAAGCTTTCTTT. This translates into CASSLILMGSSSLNTEAFF.

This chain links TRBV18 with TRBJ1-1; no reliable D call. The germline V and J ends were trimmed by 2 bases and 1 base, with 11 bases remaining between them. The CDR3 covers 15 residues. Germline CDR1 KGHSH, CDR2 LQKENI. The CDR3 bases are TGTGCCAGCTCACCAGAGATGGGAGGGAACACTGAAGCTTTCTTT. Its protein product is CASSPEMGGNTEAFF.

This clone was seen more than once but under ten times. The CDR3 coding sequence is TGTGCCAGCAGCTTAGGTGGGACTTACACCGGGGAGCTGTTTTTT. Translation: CASSLGGTYTGELFF. The gene calls are TRBV7-6 and TRBJ2-2, with D perhaps matching TRBD2 (6 bases). Per germline, CDR1 SGHVS and CDR2 FNYEAQ. The V end was cut by 1 base, the J end by 3 bases, with 9 bases between. This CDR3 region has 15 residues.

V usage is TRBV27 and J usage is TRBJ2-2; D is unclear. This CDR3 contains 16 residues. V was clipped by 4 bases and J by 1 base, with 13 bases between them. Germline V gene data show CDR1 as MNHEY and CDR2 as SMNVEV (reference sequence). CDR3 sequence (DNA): TGTGCCAGCAGTTCGTTCCTGGGCAGGAACACCGGGGAGCTGTTTTTT. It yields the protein CASSSFLGRNTGELFF.

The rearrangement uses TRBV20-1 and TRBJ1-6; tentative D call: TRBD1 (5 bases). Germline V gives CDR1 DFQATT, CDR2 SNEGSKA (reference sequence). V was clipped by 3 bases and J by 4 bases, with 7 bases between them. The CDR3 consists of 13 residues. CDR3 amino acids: CSASQGYNSPLHF. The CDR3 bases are TGCAGTGCTAGTCAGGGTTATAATTCACCCCTCCACTTT.

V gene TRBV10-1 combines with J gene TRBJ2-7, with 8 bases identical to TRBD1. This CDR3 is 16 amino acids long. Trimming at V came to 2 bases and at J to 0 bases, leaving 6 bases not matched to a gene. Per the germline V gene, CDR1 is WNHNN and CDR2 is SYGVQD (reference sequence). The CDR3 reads CASSEDRGVSSYEQYF. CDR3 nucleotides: TGCGCCAGCAGTGAGGACAGGGGCGTTTCCTCCTACGAGCAGTACTTC.

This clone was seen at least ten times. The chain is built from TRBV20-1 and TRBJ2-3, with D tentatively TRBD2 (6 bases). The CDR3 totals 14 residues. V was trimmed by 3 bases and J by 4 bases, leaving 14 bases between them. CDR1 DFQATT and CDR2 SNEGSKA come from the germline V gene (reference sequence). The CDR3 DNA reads TGCAGTGCTAGTGCCCCCGGGAGATCAGATACGCAGTATTTT. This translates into CSASAPGRSDTQYF.

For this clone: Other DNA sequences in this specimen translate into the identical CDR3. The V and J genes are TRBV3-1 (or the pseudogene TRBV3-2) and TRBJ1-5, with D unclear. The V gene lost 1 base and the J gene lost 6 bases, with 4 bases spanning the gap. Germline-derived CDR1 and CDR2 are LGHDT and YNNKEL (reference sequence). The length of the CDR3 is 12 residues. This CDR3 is CASSQGLQPQHF. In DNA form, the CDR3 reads TGTGCCAGCAGCCAAGGTCTTCAGCCCCAGCATTTT.

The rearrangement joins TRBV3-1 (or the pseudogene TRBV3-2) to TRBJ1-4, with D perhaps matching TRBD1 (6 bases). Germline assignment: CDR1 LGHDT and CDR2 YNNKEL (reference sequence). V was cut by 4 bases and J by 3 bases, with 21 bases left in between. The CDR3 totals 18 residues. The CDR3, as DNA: TGTGCCAGCAGCCTCTCTTTTTCTCCCGGGACATCTAATGAAAAACTGTTTTTT. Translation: CASSLSFSPGTSNEKLFF.

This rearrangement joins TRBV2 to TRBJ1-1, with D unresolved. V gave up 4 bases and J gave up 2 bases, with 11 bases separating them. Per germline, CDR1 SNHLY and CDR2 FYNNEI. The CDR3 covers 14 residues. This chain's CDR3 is CASSAARYNTEAFF. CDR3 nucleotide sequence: TGTGCCAGCAGTGCCGCGAGGTACAACACTGAAGCTTTCTTT.

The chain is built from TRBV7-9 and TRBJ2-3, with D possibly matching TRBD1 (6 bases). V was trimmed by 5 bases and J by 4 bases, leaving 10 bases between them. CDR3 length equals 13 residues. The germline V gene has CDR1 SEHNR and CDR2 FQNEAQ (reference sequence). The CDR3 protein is CASSQQGPDTQYF. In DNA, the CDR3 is TGTGCCAGCAGCCAACAGGGCCCAGATACGCAGTATTTT. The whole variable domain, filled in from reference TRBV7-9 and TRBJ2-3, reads DTGVSQNPRHKITKRGQNVTFRCDPISEHNRLYWYRQTLGQGPEFLTYFQNEAQLEKSRLLSDRFSAERPKGSFSTLEIQRTEQGDSAMYLCASSQQGPDTQYFGPGTRLTVL.

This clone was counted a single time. CDR3 DNA: TGCAGCCCGTCGGGAGGCCCTAATGAGCAGTTCTTC. It translates to CSPSGGPNEQFF. V is TRBV29-1 and J is TRBJ2-1; 7 nucleotides line up with TRBD2. After removal of 8 bases from V and 7 bases from J, the junction contained 8 bases not matched to a gene. CDR3 length: 12 residues. Germline-derived CDR1 and CDR2 are SQVTM and ANQGSEA.

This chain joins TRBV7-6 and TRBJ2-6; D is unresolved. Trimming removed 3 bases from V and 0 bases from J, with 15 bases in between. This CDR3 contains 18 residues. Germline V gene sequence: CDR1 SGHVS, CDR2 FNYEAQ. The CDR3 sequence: CASSFVAAATSGANVLTF. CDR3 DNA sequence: TGTGCCAGCAGCTTCGTTGCCGCGGCGACCTCTGGGGCCAACGTCCTGACTTTC.

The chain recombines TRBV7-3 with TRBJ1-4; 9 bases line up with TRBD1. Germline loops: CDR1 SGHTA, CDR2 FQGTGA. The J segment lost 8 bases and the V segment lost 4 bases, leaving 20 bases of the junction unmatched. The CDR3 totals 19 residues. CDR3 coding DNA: TGTGCCAGCAGCTCCCCGGGACAGGGAATGAGAATTGAGAACGAAAAACTGTTTTTT. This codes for CASSSPGQGMRIENEKLFF.

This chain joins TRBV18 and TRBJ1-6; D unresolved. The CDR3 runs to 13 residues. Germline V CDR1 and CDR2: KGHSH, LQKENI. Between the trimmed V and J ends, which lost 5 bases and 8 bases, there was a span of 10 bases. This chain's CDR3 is CASSGAGDSPLHF. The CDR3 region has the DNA TGTGCCAGCTCAGGCGCAGGTGATTCACCCCTCCACTTT.

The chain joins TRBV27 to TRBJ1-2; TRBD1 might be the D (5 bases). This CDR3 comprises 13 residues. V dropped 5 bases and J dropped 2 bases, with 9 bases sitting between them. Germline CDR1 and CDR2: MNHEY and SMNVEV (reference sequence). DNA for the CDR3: TGTGCCAGCAGTCAACAGGCGAACTATGGCTACACCTTC. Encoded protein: CASSQQANYGYTF.

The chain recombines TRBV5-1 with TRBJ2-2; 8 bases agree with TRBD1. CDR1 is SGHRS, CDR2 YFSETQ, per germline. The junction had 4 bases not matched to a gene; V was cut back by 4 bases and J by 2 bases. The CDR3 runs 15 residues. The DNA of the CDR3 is TGCGCCAGCAGCACAGGGGGAGGTAACACCGGGGAGCTGTTTTTT. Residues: CASSTGGGNTGELFF.

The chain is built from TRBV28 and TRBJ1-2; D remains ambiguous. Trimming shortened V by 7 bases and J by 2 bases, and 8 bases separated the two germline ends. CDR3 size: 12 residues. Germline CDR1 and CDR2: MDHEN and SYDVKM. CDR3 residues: CASTSLNYGYTF. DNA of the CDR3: TGTGCCAGCACCTCTTTAAACTATGGCTACACCTTC.